The T cell receptor (beta chain) under discussion was sequenced for a study of blood T cell repertoires in COVID-19. The CDR3 is 12 residues long. Germline V gives CDR1 LGHDT, CDR2 YNNKEL (reference sequence). The V end lost 6 bases, the J end lost 0 bases, and 5 bases lay between the germline ends. Generated by immunoSEQ multiplex PCR, the TCRdb table keeps only in-frame clones and is missing some. This sample has about 190,000 clones, with 82% found just once. Sequencing was done on a sample of peripheral blood. The chain couples TRBV3-1 (or the pseudogene TRBV3-2) to TRBJ1-2, with D unclear. The sequence was collected from a woman in her sixties or seventies with COVID-19, enrolled during active disease. The CDR3 loop is CASSVTNYGYTF. CDR3 sequence (DNA): TGTGCCAGCAGTGTTACTAACTATGGCTACACCTTC.